The T cell receptor beta chain described here comes from a study of blood T cell repertoires in COVID-19. The CDR3 length is 13 residues. V lost 5 bases and J 5 bases, leaving 12 bases between the germline ends. Germline CDR1 reads SGHTA; CDR2 reads FQGNSA. Measured with immunoSEQ multiplex PCR; TCRdb has only the in-frame clones, and not every one. The sample has around 100,000 clones, around 85% seen once; the top ten hold more than 5%. The sample comprised peripheral blood. The rearrangement links TRBV7-2 to TRBJ2-5; D call uncertain. This TCR derives from a woman in her fifties or sixties with COVID-19, enrolled during active disease. The CDR3 DNA follows: TGTGCCAGCAGCGCAAGCCCAATGGAGACCCAGTACTTC. It is translated as CASSASPMETQYF.